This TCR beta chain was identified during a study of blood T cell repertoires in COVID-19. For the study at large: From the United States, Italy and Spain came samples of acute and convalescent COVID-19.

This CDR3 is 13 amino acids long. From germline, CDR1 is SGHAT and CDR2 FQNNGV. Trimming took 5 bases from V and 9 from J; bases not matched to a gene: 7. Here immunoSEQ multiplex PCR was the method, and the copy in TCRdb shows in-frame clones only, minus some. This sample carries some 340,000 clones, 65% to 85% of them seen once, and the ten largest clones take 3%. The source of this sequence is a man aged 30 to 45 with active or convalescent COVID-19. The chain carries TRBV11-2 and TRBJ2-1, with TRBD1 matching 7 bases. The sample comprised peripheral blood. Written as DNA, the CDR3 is TGTGCCAGCAGCCCCCCGACAGGGTTTGAGCAGTTCTTC. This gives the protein CASSPPTGFEQFF.